The rows below give T cell receptor beta chains drawn from one sample of a study of radiation and T cells in renal cell carcinoma. Assay: immunoSEQ multiplex PCR; the TCRdb copy retains only in-frame clones and omits some. Of some 81,000 clones listed, about 88% are singletons. This specimen was blood, taken from a patient whose treatment included radiotherapy and nephrectomy. The receptors were sampled from a woman in her 70s with renal cell carcinoma. Both conserved end residues are part of each CDR3. The D gene is left open where the match is weak. Expanded clones get a size class; other rows say once, few or many, or leave the size out.

CDR3 protein: CASSHRGSRETQYF
CDR3 DNA: TGTGCCAGCAGTCACAGGGGTAGTAGAGAGACCCAGTACTTC
D gene: TRBD1
clone size: -
J gene: TRBJ2-5
V gene: TRBV6-5

CDR3 protein: CASSTRTKGPNTEAFF
CDR3 DNA: TGTGCCAGCAGTACCCGGACTAAAGGCCCGAACACTGAAGCTTTCTTT
D gene: -
clone size: -
J gene: TRBJ1-1
V gene: TRBV28

CDR3 protein: CASSQEGPGPVGELFF
CDR3 DNA: TGCGCCAGCAGCCAAGAGGGTCCGGGGCCGGTCGGGGAGCTGTTTTTT
D gene: -
clone size: -
J gene: TRBJ2-2
V gene: TRBV4-3

CDR3 protein: CASSAQGSGTGELFF
CDR3 DNA: TGTGCTAGCAGCGCCCAGGGGAGTGGGACCGGGGAGCTGTTTTTT
D gene: -
clone size: -
J gene: TRBJ2-2
V gene: TRBV7-7

CDR3 protein: CASTGTSVGDTQYF
CDR3 DNA: TGTGCCAGCACGGGGACTAGCGTAGGGGATACGCAGTATTTT
D gene: TRBD2
clone size: -
J gene: TRBJ2-3
V gene: TRBV27

CDR3 protein: CASSQIGTGDYEQYF
CDR3 DNA: TGTGCCAGCAGCCAAATCGGGACAGGGGACTACGAGCAGTACTTC
D gene: TRBD1
clone size: -
J gene: TRBJ2-7
V gene: TRBV14

CDR3 protein: CASSQTLAGGYNEQFF
CDR3 DNA: TGTGCCAGCAGCCAAACACTAGCGGGGGGATACAATGAGCAGTTCTTC
D gene: TRBD2
clone size: once
J gene: TRBJ2-1
V gene: TRBV7-9

CDR3 protein: CASRGTGNYGYTF
CDR3 DNA: TGTGCCAGCAGGGGGACAGGGAATTATGGCTACACCTTC
D gene: TRBD1
clone size: -
J gene: TRBJ1-2
V gene: TRBV2

CDR3 protein: CASSLETGPHEQYF
CDR3 DNA: TGTGCCAGCAGCTTAGAAACAGGCCCTCACGAGCAGTACTTC
D gene: -
clone size: -
J gene: TRBJ2-7
V gene: TRBV7-2

CDR3 protein: CASARRGEAFF
CDR3 DNA: TGTGCCAGCGCCCGGAGAGGTGAAGCTTTCTTT
D gene: -
clone size: -
J gene: TRBJ1-1
V gene: TRBV2

CDR3 protein: CASSRTGAEQYF
CDR3 DNA: TGTGCCAGTAGTAGGACAGGGGCCGAGCAGTACTTC
D gene: TRBD1
clone size: -
J gene: TRBJ2-7
V gene: TRBV19

CDR3 protein: CASSPHFLAGVTDTQYF
CDR3 DNA: TGTGCCAGCAGCCCCCACTTCTTAGCGGGGGTCACAGATACGCAGTATTTT
D gene: TRBD2
clone size: -
J gene: TRBJ2-3
V gene: TRBV13

CDR3 protein: CASSLDGQETQYF
CDR3 DNA: TGTGCCAGCAGCTTAGACGGTCAAGAGACCCAGTACTTC
D gene: -
clone size: -
J gene: TRBJ2-5
V gene: TRBV11-1

CDR3 protein: CASSVSIAGGYNEQFF
CDR3 DNA: TGTGCCAGCAGCGTATCCATAGCGGGGGGGTACAATGAGCAGTTCTTC
D gene: TRBD2
clone size: -
J gene: TRBJ2-1
V gene: TRBV5-4

CDR3 protein: CASSLRVGDSYSGNTIYF
CDR3 DNA: TGTGCCAGCAGCTTGAGGGTAGGAGATTCCTACTCTGGAAACACCATATATTTT
D gene: -
clone size: -
J gene: TRBJ1-3
V gene: TRBV5-6

CDR3 protein: CSVAGQGVDGYTF
CDR3 DNA: TGCAGCGTTGCGGGACAGGGGGTGGACGGCTACACCTTC
D gene: TRBD1
clone size: -
J gene: TRBJ1-2
V gene: TRBV29-1

CDR3 protein: CASSRASLLAGVRTDTQYF
CDR3 DNA: TGTGCCAGTAGTAGGGCCTCTTTACTAGCGGGGGTGCGCACAGATACGCAGTATTTT
D gene: TRBD2
clone size: -
J gene: TRBJ2-3
V gene: TRBV19

CDR3 protein: CASSFGTAGYTF
CDR3 DNA: TGTGCCAGCAGCTTCGGGACAGCTGGCTACACCTTC
D gene: TRBD1
clone size: -
J gene: TRBJ1-2
V gene: TRBV5-8

CDR3 protein: CASSLDPRPNTEAFF
CDR3 DNA: TGTGCCAGCAGCTTAGATCCCAGACCGAACACTGAAGCTTTCTTT
D gene: -
clone size: -
J gene: TRBJ1-1
V gene: TRBV13

CDR3 protein: CASSSDLHTEAFF
CDR3 DNA: TGTGCCAGCAGCTCCGATTTGCACACTGAAGCTTTCTTT
D gene: -
clone size: -
J gene: TRBJ1-1
V gene: TRBV5-4

CDR3 protein: CASTWNSNQPQHF
CDR3 DNA: TGTGCCAGCACATGGAATAGCAATCAGCCCCAGCATTTT
D gene: -
clone size: once
J gene: TRBJ1-5
V gene: TRBV28

CDR3 protein: CASSVPGQVAYGYTF
CDR3 DNA: TGTGCCAGCAGCGTCCCGGGGCAGGTTGCATACGGCTACACCTTC
D gene: -
clone size: -
J gene: TRBJ1-2
V gene: TRBV21-1